The rows below give T cell receptor beta chains drawn from one sample of a study of T cells after yellow fever vaccination. Using its own MiXCR run on the 5' RACE reads, TCRdb lists one record per CDR3 protein. The sample lists under 600,000 distinct CDR3 sequences, 13% occurring once. The sample here was PBMCs, taken on the day of the yellow fever booster vaccination. These receptor sequences come from a man aged 25-45 years who received the YFV17D yellow fever vaccine. Both conserved end residues are part of each CDR3. The D gene is left open where the match is weak. Where a row states a size, it is once, few, many or the class of an expanded clone; other rows omit it.

abundance,d_gene,v_gene,j_gene,CDR3aa,CDR3nt
.,.,TRBV7-2,TRBJ2-1,CASSPDGTRYNEQFF,TGTGCCAGCAGCCCCGATGGAACCCGCTACAATGAGCAGTTCTTC
.,.,TRBV7-9,TRBJ2-3,CASSPESKDTQYF,TGTGCCAGCAGCCCCGAATCCAAAGATACGCAGTATTTT
few,.,TRBV10-3,TRBJ1-1,CAIRLGGNTEAFF,TGTGCCATCAGACTAGGGGGAAACACTGAAGCTTTCTTT
many,.,TRBV15,TRBJ1-6,CATSRDPGGGSPLHF,TGTGCCACCAGCAGGGACCCGGGGGGAGGGTCACCCCTCCACTTT
.,.,TRBV12-3/TRBV12-4,TRBJ2-4,CASSLSGQDPKNIQYF,TGTGCCAGCAGTTTATCGGGGCAAGATCCCAAAAACATTCAGTACTTC
few,.,TRBV7-2,TRBJ1-5,CASSLGLFGGTGNQPQHF,TGTGCCAGCAGCTTAGGGCTTTTTGGAGGGACCGGCAATCAGCCCCAGCATTTT
.,TRBD2,TRBV6-2/TRBV6-3,TRBJ2-5,CAAARAGWTQYF,TGTGCCGCGGCAAGAGCGGGGTGGACCCAGTACTTC
.,TRBD2,TRBV14,TRBJ2-7,CASSQIGAGGPPYF,TGTGCCAGCAGCCAAATTGGGGCGGGAGGCCCTCCGTACTTC
.,.,TRBV19,TRBJ2-7,CASSDWAGASYEQYF,TGTGCCAGTAGTGATTGGGCGGGCGCCTCCTACGAGCAGTACTTC
.,.,TRBV12-3/TRBV12-4,TRBJ2-2,CASTVDPTGELFF,TGTGCCAGCACCGTCGACCCTACCGGGGAGCTGTTTTTT
.,.,TRBV12-3/TRBV12-4,TRBJ2-5,CASSPPFGTQYF,TGTGCCAGCAGTCCCCCTTTTGGGACCCAGTACTTC
.,.,TRBV12-3/TRBV12-4,TRBJ2-2,CASSPGQRGELFF,TGTGCCAGCAGTCCGGGTCAGCGCGGGGAGCTGTTTTTT
many,TRBD1,TRBV12-3/TRBV12-4,TRBJ1-4,CASSHTGTASNEKLFF,TGTGCCAGCAGTCACACCGGGACAGCTTCTAATGAAAAACTGTTTTTT
few,.,TRBV20-1,TRBJ2-1,CSARDPSRGGGPLQFF,TGCAGTGCTAGAGACCCAAGTAGGGGCGGAGGCCCTTTGCAGTTCTTC
.,.,TRBV5-5,TRBJ2-7,CASSSFAGYGYEQYF,TGTGCCAGCAGCTCTTTTGCGGGATATGGCTACGAGCAGTACTTC
few,.,TRBV1,TRBJ1-1,CTSSQGQNRAMNTEAFF,TGCACCAGCAGCCAAGGTCAGAACAGGGCAATGAACACTGAAGCTTTCTTT
few,.,TRBV7-2,TRBJ2-3,CASSLVGSGDPTDTQYF,TGTGCCAGCAGCTTAGTAGGGTCGGGAGATCCGACAGATACGCAGTATTTT
few,.,TRBV28,TRBJ2-1,CASNRGVYNEQFF,TGTGCCAGCAATAGGGGGGTTTACAATGAGCAGTTCTTC
few,TRBD1,TRBV30,TRBJ1-5,CAWSVKQGTQPQHF,TGTGCCTGGAGTGTAAAACAGGGGACACAGCCCCAGCATTTT
few,.,TRBV6-2/TRBV6-3,TRBJ1-1,CASSYGGSTEAFF,TGTGCCAGCAGTTACGGAGGGTCCACTGAAGCTTTCTTT
few,TRBD2,TRBV5-4,TRBJ2-2,CASRAGGPTGELFF,TGTGCCAGCAGGGCGGGAGGCCCGACCGGGGAGCTGTTTTTT
few,.,TRBV29-1,TRBJ2-7,CSVGRSHYEQYF,TGCAGCGTTGGTCGGTCACACTACGAGCAGTACTTC
.,.,TRBV28,TRBJ2-7,CASSMPTGTLF,TGTGCCAGCAGTATGCCGACAGGTACCCTCTTC
few,.,TRBV20-1,TRBJ2-5,CSARPPDLGWETQYF,TGCAGTGCTAGACCCCCCGATCTGGGTTGGGAGACCCAGTACTTC
many,TRBD2,TRBV5-1,TRBJ2-1,CASSVSGSIVNEQFF,TGCGCCAGCAGCGTTAGCGGGAGCATTGTCAATGAGCAGTTCTTC
.,TRBD2,TRBV12-3/TRBV12-4,TRBJ2-1,CASSPSGSTEQFF,TGTGCCAGCAGTCCTAGCGGGAGTACTGAGCAGTTCTTC
.,TRBD2,TRBV5-1,TRBJ2-1,CASSRASSGRERAVFF,TGCGCCAGCAGCCGTGCCTCTAGCGGGCGGGAAAGGGCGGTGTTCTTC
.,.,TRBV12-3/TRBV12-4,TRBJ1-5,CASSLAIQPQHF,TGTGCCAGCAGTTTAGCTATTCAGCCCCAGCATTTT
few,TRBD2,TRBV27,TRBJ2-7,CASNQGLAVRSGEQYF,TGTGCCAGCAACCAAGGACTAGCGGTGCGTTCGGGGGAGCAGTACTTC
.,.,TRBV10-3,TRBJ1-2,CAISESEGAYGYTF,TGTGCCATCAGTGAGTCAGAAGGGGCCTATGGCTACACCTTC
.,TRBD1,TRBV6-2/TRBV6-3,TRBJ1-2,CASTDPSPDRNYGYTF,TGTGCCAGCACCGACCCCTCTCCGGACAGGAACTATGGCTACACCTTC
.,TRBD2,TRBV12-3/TRBV12-4,TRBJ2-4,CASRETSGSFAKNIQYF,TGTGCCAGCAGGGAGACTAGCGGGAGCTTCGCCAAAAACATTCAGTACTTC
few,.,TRBV9,TRBJ2-2,CASSAQPPRELFF,TGTGCCAGCAGCGCACAACCTCCTAGGGAGCTGTTTTTT
few,TRBD1,TRBV7-2,TRBJ2-5,CASKLGTGWETQYF,TGTGCCAGCAAACTAGGGACAGGGTGGGAGACCCAGTACTTC
.,.,TRBV7-2,TRBJ2-3,CASSLGVSSDTQYF,TGTGCCAGCAGCTTAGGGGTATCCTCAGATACGCAGTATTTT
once,TRBD2,TRBV11-2,TRBJ2-1,CASSLDGAGGFNEQFF,TGTGCCAGCAGCTTAGATGGGGCGGGAGGCTTCAATGAGCAGTTCTTC
.,.,TRBV29-1,TRBJ2-7,CSVSGTSVQYF,TGCAGCGTTTCCGGGACATCAGTGCAGTACTTC
few,.,TRBV18,TRBJ2-4,CASSQQLAKNIQYF,TGTGCCAGCTCACAACAGCTAGCCAAAAACATTCAGTACTTC
.,.,TRBV20-1,TRBJ2-7,CSAGRQEQYF,TGCAGTGCCGGTAGGCAGGAGCAGTACTTC
many,.,TRBV20-1,TRBJ2-5,CSATSETQYF,TGCAGTGCTACCTCCGAGACCCAGTACTTC
many,.,TRBV5-1,TRBJ2-7,CASSFSGTISYEQYF,TGCGCCAGCAGCTTCTCCGGGACAATCTCCTACGAGCAGTACTTC
many,.,TRBV7-2,TRBJ1-3,CASSTSSGNTIYF,TGTGCCAGCAGCACGAGCTCTGGAAACACCATATATTTT